This T cell receptor (beta chain) was retrieved from a study of CD8 T cells in ankylosing spondylitis. Broader study findings: Roughly eight highly homologous variants formed a TCR beta motif that appeared characteristic of ankylosing spondylitis blood. The study looked at matched synovial fluid samples from ankylosing spondylitis patients. Disease-linked clones were reported to be significantly enriched there.

The TCR beta libraries were generated through quantitative 5'-RACE incorporating molecular barcodes. TCRdb re-derived calls from the 5' RACE reads in MiXCR, one entry per CDR3 protein. The repertoire has about 250,000 distinct CDR3 sequences, roughly 32% of them found once; the top ten carry about 4.2%. For this clonotype: Its matching antigen is unknown.

The CDR3 sequence is 12 residues long. Germline V gene lookup returns CDR1 SQVTM and CDR2 ANQGSEA. Trimming cost V 4 bases and J 1 base, with 7 bases left between them. Input material: blood, either unsorted or a sorted T cell fraction (not recorded which). This chain connects TRBV29-1 to TRBJ1-1; no reliable D call. This clonotype was sampled from a male donor with ankylosing spondylitis or in good health (not recorded which). The CDR3 reads CSVVIGNTEAFF. CDR3 nucleotide sequence: TGCAGCGTTGTAATAGGGAACACTGAAGCTTTCTTT.